A single sample gave rise to the 27 T cell receptor beta chains below, sequenced in a study of CXCR3-negative and CXCR3-positive naive CD8 T cells. Via 5' RACE with UMI labels, TRB cDNA libraries were prepared. For each CDR3 protein, TCRdb gives one entry from its re-call of the 5' RACE reads, without DNA. With under 30,000 distinct CDR3 sequences in the sample, the ten largest clones hold 10%. Sequencing was carried out using memory CD8+ T cells from blood. The receptors were sampled from a human donor in good health. Some clones in this sample may be carry-over from other donors' samples.

The V gene is TRBV20-1, the J gene TRBJ1-5. The CDR3 extends over 13 amino acids. CDR1 is DFQATT, CDR2 SNEGSKA, per germline (reference sequence). CDR3 amino acids: CSARDQSNQPQHF.

This clonotype counts as medium-sized by frequency. The chain carries TRBV7-9 and TRBJ2-1; TCRdb gives TRBD1 as the D gene, but with no DNA this cannot be confirmed. The CDR3 contains 12 residues. Looked up from germline, CDR1 is SEHNR and CDR2 is FQNEAQ (reference sequence). The CDR3 sequence: CASCQGMDEQFF. The full variable domain, completed using reference TRBV7-9 and TRBJ2-1, is DTGVSQNPRHKITKRGQNVTFRCDPISEHNRLYWYRQTLGQGPEFLTYFQNEAQLEKSRLLSDRFSAERPKGSFSTLEIQRTEQGDSAMYLCASCQGMDEQFFGPGTRLTVL.

This sequence joins TRBV4-3 and TRBJ2-1; no DNA is available, so the TRBD2 call from TCRdb remains unchecked. This CDR3 is built from 16 residues. CDR1 and CDR2 (germline): LGHNA, YSLEER. CDR3 amino acids: CASSQDHGLAGNEQFF.

The rearrangement links TRBV25-1 to TRBJ1-1. The CDR3 covers 14 residues. CDR1 and CDR2 (germline): MGHDK, SYGVNS. The CDR3 region is CASSELEGFTEAFF.

J is TRBJ1-1 and V is TRBV13. Germline lookup yields CDR1 PRHDT and CDR2 FYEKMQ (reference sequence). There are 15 residues in the CDR3. The CDR3 spells CASSLGVFLNTEAFF.

The V call is TRBV18, the J call TRBJ2-2. CDR1 KGHSH and CDR2 LQKENI come from the germline V gene. This CDR3 contains 13 residues. CDR3 residues: CASSPRMVGELFF. Based on the CDR3 plus reference TRBV18 and TRBJ2-2, the full variable domain is NAGVMQNPRHLVRRRGQEARLRCSPMKGHSHVYWYRQLPEEGLKFMVYLQKENIIDESGMPKERFSAEFPKEGPSILRIQQVVRGDSAAYFCASSPRMVGELFFGEGSRLTVL.

The chain links TRBV30 to TRBJ2-7; without DNA, the TCRdb call of TRBD1 cannot be checked. The CDR3 is 14 amino acids. The V gene's germline CDR1 is GTSNPN and CDR2 SVGIG (reference sequence). This chain's CDR3 is CAWDPGQGTYEQYF. The whole variable domain, filled in from reference TRBV30 and TRBJ2-7, reads SQTIHQWPATLVQPVGSPLSLECTVEGTSNPNLYWYRQAAGRGLQLLFYSVGIGQISSEVPQNLSASRPQDRQFILSSKKLLLSDSGFYLCAWDPGQGTYEQYFGPGTRLTVT.

This chain connects TRBV28 to TRBJ1-4; TCRdb names TRBD1, which stays unverified in the absence of DNA. Germline V gives CDR1 MDHEN, CDR2 SYDVKM. This CDR3 contains 14 residues. The CDR3 is CASSLGQPNEKLFF.

The chain couples TRBV9 to TRBJ2-5; checking the TCRdb D call of TRBD1 is not possible without DNA. The germline V gene encodes CDR1 SGDLS and CDR2 YYNGEE. CDR3 size: 14 residues. The CDR3 here is CASSAQGAQETQYF.

The J gene is TRBJ2-6, the V gene TRBV4-3; lacking DNA, the TRBD2 call made by TCRdb goes unchecked. The CDR3 has 17 residues. Germline CDR1 is LGHNA and CDR2 is YSLEER. This chain's CDR3 is CASSQAGSSSGANVLTF.

The CDR3 sequence: CASSLGSEYTEAFF. The rearrangement uses TRBV7-9 and TRBJ1-1. The CDR3 length is 14 residues. Germline V CDR1 and CDR2: SEHNR, FQNEAQ (reference sequence).

V and J are TRBV7-9 and TRBJ1-2; TCRdb returns TRBD1, unconfirmable since there is no DNA. The CDR3 runs to 15 residues. The germline V gene has CDR1 SEHNR and CDR2 FQNEAQ (reference sequence). CDR3 sequence reads: CASSFTYGGNYGYTF.

The CDR3 sequence is CASSHREISNTGELFF. This chain joins TRBV3-1 and TRBJ2-2. CDR1 and CDR2 (germline): LGHDT, YNNKEL (reference sequence). This CDR3 comprises 16 residues.

J is TRBJ1-2 and V is TRBV6-2 or TRBV6-3; TCRdb calls TRBD1, which cannot be checked without DNA. This CDR3 comprises 15 residues. The germline CDR1 and CDR2 sequences are MNHEY and SVGEGT. CDR3 amino acids: CASREDREGYYGYTF.

The CDR3 protein is CSALLALRLYNEQFF. The gene calls are TRBV29-1 and TRBJ2-1; there is no DNA to check the TCRdb D call of TRBD2. The CDR3 sequence is 15 residues long. Germline CDR1 reads SQVTM; CDR2 reads ANQGSEA.

The chain is built from TRBV29-1 and TRBJ1-1. The CDR3 has 14 amino acids. CDR1 and CDR2 (germline): SQVTM, ANQGSEA. This CDR3 reads CSVEGVSMNTEAFF.

This chain joins TRBV5-5 and TRBJ2-7; the D gene TCRdb calls, TRBD1, cannot be checked with no DNA. Germline assignment: CDR1 SGHKS and CDR2 YYEKEE (reference sequence). The CDR3 loop spans 15 amino acids. The CDR3 is CASSWTGGSTYEQYF. Full variable domain (rest looked up from reference TRBV5-5 and TRBJ2-7): DAGVTQSPTHLIKTRGQQVTLRCSPISGHKSVSWYQQVLGQGPQFIFQYYEKEERGRGNFPDRFSARQFPNYSSELNVNALLLGDSALYLCASSWTGGSTYEQYFGPGTRLTVT.

The rearrangement uses TRBV12-3 or TRBV12-4 and TRBJ1-5; the D call from TCRdb, TRBD1, cannot be confirmed without DNA. The CDR3 loop spans 15 amino acids. CDR3 in amino acids: CASSLGGVRNQPQHF.

By frequency, this clonotype registers medium-sized. The chain couples TRBV7-6 to TRBJ2-1. The CDR3 covers 14 residues. Germline lookup yields CDR1 SGHVS and CDR2 FNYEAQ. CDR3 amino acids: CASSLEVSRDEQFF. Full variable domain (rest looked up from reference TRBV7-6 and TRBJ2-1): GAGVSQSPRYKVTKRGQDVALRCDPISGHVSLYWYRQALGQGPEFLTYFNYEAQQDKSGLPNDRFSAERPEGSISTLTIQRTEQRDSAMYRCASSLEVSRDEQFFGPGTRLTVL.

This rearrangement joins TRBV6-2 or TRBV6-3 to TRBJ2-2; absent DNA, TCRdb's TRBD1 call cannot be checked. The germline CDR1 and CDR2 sequences are MNHEY and SVGEGT. The CDR3 runs to 17 residues. CDR3: CASSWTGGSPNTGELFF.

The rearrangement links TRBV24-1 to TRBJ2-3; there is no DNA to check the TCRdb D call of TRBD2. Germline values: CDR1 KGHDR, CDR2 SFDVKD. This CDR3 has 12 amino acids. CDR3 in amino acids: CATRGLGDTQYF.

This chain links TRBV7-9 with TRBJ2-7. This CDR3 is built from 14 residues. Per the germline V gene, CDR1 is SEHNR and CDR2 is FQNEAQ (reference sequence). The CDR3 sequence: CASSLPLSSYEQYF. The whole variable domain, filled in from reference TRBV7-9 and TRBJ2-7, reads DTGVSQNPRHKITKRGQNVTFRCDPISEHNRLYWYRQTLGQGPEFLTYFQNEAQLEKSRLLSDRFSAERPKGSFSTLEIQRTEQGDSAMYLCASSLPLSSYEQYFGPGTRLTVT.

This chain links TRBV20-1 with TRBJ1-1; TCRdb gives TRBD1 as the D gene, but with no DNA this cannot be confirmed. Germline assignment: CDR1 DFQATT and CDR2 SNEGSKA (reference sequence). CDR3 length: 14 residues. The CDR3 loop is CSAPTGGVHTEAFF.

This chain uses TRBV4-3 with TRBJ1-4; TCRdb lists TRBD1, though no DNA is available to test this call. The CDR3 runs 16 residues. The germline V gene encodes CDR1 LGHNA and CDR2 YSLEER. The chain's CDR3 is CASSQDEGTGNEKLFF.

The V and J genes are TRBV21-1 and TRBJ2-2; TCRdb calls TRBD1, which cannot be checked without DNA. TRBV21-1 is shown as a pseudogene. CDR3 length: 18 residues. CDR3 sequence: CASSKRGPGWPNTGELFF.

CDR3 protein: CSATGGERSYEQYF. The rearrangement uses TRBV20-1 and TRBJ2-7; with no DNA, the TCRdb D assignment of TRBD1 cannot be verified. Germline V gene sequence: CDR1 DFQATT, CDR2 SNEGSKA (reference sequence). CDR3 length: 14 amino acids.

The chain uses TRBV6-2 or TRBV6-3 and TRBJ2-2; TCRdb returns TRBD1, unconfirmable since there is no DNA. CDR1 and CDR2 (germline): MNHEY, SVGEGT. CDR3 size: 14 residues. The CDR3 protein is CASTFYPLGGELFF.